This T cell receptor (beta chain) was profiled in a study of T cells in Graves' hyperthyroidism and ophthalmopathy. Findings and caveats of the study: Blood held most thyroid clonotypes expanded above 0.001 frequency.

CDR1 is SGHTA, CDR2 FQGNSA, per germline. There are 14 residues in the CDR3. Trimming removed 5 bases from V and 4 bases from J, with 12 bases in between. TCR beta CDR3 regions were amplified from RNA transcripts. The HTBI primer set was used in a first-round RT-PCR of the TCR CDR3. TCRdb re-analysed the multiplex PCR reads in MiXCR, keeping a single row per CDR3 protein. Altogether 530,000 or so distinct CDR3 sequences are present, around 22% being singletons, with the ten largest covering approximately 10%. Patients with ophthalmopathy all had a Clinical Activity Score of at least 3, a NOSPECS grade of at least 4 and duration under 3 months. Ten or more counts support this clonotype. The antigen is undetermined.

What was sequenced was blood. This sequence originates from a woman aged 25 to 39 with Graves' ophthalmopathy. The rearrangement uses TRBV7-2 and TRBJ1-3; no clear D. The CDR3 loop reads CASSHPRSGNTIYF. CDR3 nucleotides: TGTGCCAGCAGCCATCCCCGTTCCGGAAACACCATATATTTT.